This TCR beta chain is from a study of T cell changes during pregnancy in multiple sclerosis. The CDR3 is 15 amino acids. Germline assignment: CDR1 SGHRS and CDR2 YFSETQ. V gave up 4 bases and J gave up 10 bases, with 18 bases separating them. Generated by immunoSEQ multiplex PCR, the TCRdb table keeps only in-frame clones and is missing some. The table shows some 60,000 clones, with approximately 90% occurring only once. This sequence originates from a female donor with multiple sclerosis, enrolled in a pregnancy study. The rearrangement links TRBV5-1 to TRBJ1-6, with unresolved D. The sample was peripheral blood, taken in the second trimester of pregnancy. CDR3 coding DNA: TGCGCCAGCAGCCCTCGCCGGGGAACGGGATCACCCCTCCACTTT. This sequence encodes CASSPRRGTGSPLHF.